Below, 24 T cell receptor beta chains from the same sample are listed, as sequenced in a study of beta chain features in type 1 diabetes. The authors reverse transcribed all of the isolated RNA, so sequencing captured expressed TCRB transcripts. Clones were sequenced by immunoSEQ multiplex PCR, and TCRdb holds only the in-frame ones, with some missing. The repertoire consists of 400,000 to 550,000 clones, with approximately 10% occurring once and the leading ten covering approximately 0.05%. Sequenced material: naive CD4+ T cells from blood. Receptors originate from a young woman in good health.

This clone was counted a few times. This chain connects TRBV30 to TRBJ2-3, with TRBD1 identical over 10 bases. CDR1 GTSNPN and CDR2 SVGIG come from the germline V gene (reference sequence). The CDR3 is made up of 17 amino acids. The junction had 11 bases not matched to a gene; V was cut back by 3 bases and J by 2 bases. CDR3 DNA: TGTGCCTGGAGCTTACTGACAGGGGGCATACTCACAGATACGCAGTATTTT. Translated, it gives CAWSLLTGGILTDTQYF. Variable domain in full (rest from reference TRBV30 and TRBJ2-3): SQTIHQWPATLVQPVGSPLSLECTVEGTSNPNLYWYRQAAGRGLQLLFYSVGIGQISSEVPQNLSASRPQDRQFILSSKKLLLSDSGFYLCAWSLLTGGILTDTQYFGPGTRLTVL.

The chain employs TRBV7-2 and TRBJ2-3; D remains unclear. V gave up 5 bases and J gave up 5 bases, with 17 bases separating them. This CDR3 is 15 amino acids long. The germline V gene encodes CDR1 SGHTA and CDR2 FQGNSA. The CDR3 loop is CASSRFKVVGDTQYF. DNA for the CDR3: TGTGCCAGCAGCCGATTCAAGGTCGTTGGAGATACGCAGTATTTT.

Only a few counts were recorded for this clone. This chain connects TRBV7-3 to TRBJ2-1, with D perhaps matching TRBD1 (5 bases). With 3 bases removed from V and 8 bases from J, the gap between germline ends came to 17 bases. CDR1 SGHTA and CDR2 FQGTGA come from the germline V gene. The CDR3 length is 15 residues. CDR3 bases: TGTGCCAGCAGCTTCCTCGGACAAAGTTGGGATGAGCAGTTCTTC. Protein sequence: CASSFLGQSWDEQFF.

In its sample, this clone was seen a few times. The junction departs from the called germline gene at one end, perhaps through a read error. The chain recombines TRBV30 with TRBJ2-3; 7 bases match TRBD1. There are 12 residues in the CDR3. The germline V gene has CDR1 GTSNPN and CDR2 SVGIG (reference sequence). The CDR3 loop reads CAWNMDRFGAVF. DNA for the CDR3: TGTGCCTGGAACATGGACAGGTTCGGGGCCGTTTTT.

The chain uses TRBV7-8 and TRBJ2-3; D is possibly TRBD2 (6 bases). V was cut by 1 base and J by 3 bases, with 11 bases left in between. There are 15 residues in the CDR3. CDR1 SGHVS and CDR2 FQNEAQ come from the germline V gene. The CDR3 DNA reads as TGTGCCAGCAGCTTAGGAAGGGACTGGACAGATACGCAGTATTTT. Its protein product is CASSLGRDWTDTQYF.

This chain connects TRBV30 to TRBJ1-2; 8 bases map to TRBD1. The junction had 8 bases not matched to a gene; V was cut back by 3 bases and J by 2 bases. The CDR3 is 15 residues long. CDR1 and CDR2 from the germline V gene are GTSNPN and SVGIG (reference sequence). Here the CDR3 DNA reads TGTGCCTGGAGACGGACAGGGAATTTAAACTATGGCTACACCTTC. It specifies CAWRRTGNLNYGYTF.

The chain employs TRBV5-6 and TRBJ1-4; tentative D call: TRBD1 (5 bases). From germline, CDR1 is SGHDT and CDR2 YYEEEE. The V gene lost 4 bases and the J gene lost 13 bases, with 20 bases spanning the gap. The CDR3 contains 14 residues. CDR3: CASSARTGGGRLFF. The CDR3 DNA reads as TGTGCCAGCAGCGCCCGAACAGGTGGTGGGAGACTGTTTTTT.

A few counts support this clone. The chain combines TRBV14 with TRBJ2-1; 9 bases line up with TRBD2. The CDR3 extends over 16 amino acids. Trimming took 7 bases from V and 2 from J; bases not matched to a gene: 9. Germline V gives CDR1 SGHDN, CDR2 FVKESK. CDR3 in DNA: TGTGCCAGCACTCAAGCGGGAGGTAGCGCCTACAATGAGCAGTTCTTC. Amino acids: CASTQAGGSAYNEQFF.

The chain has TRBV27 and TRBJ1-4; 12 bases fit TRBD1. The CDR3 extends over 15 amino acids. The germline gives CDR1 MNHEY, CDR2 SMNVEV (reference sequence). The V and J ends lost 4 bases and 8 bases, in that order; junction bases with no gene match: 5. This CDR3 is CASSYGTGGREKLFF. The CDR3 DNA reads as TGTGCCAGCAGTTACGGGACAGGGGGCAGGGAAAAACTGTTTTTT.

This clone was counted only a few times. J is TRBJ1-2 and V is TRBV4-3, with D possibly being TRBD1 (5 bases). Between the trimmed V and J ends, which lost 4 bases and 0 bases, there was a span of 12 bases. The CDR3 totals 15 residues. In germline, CDR1 is LGHNA, CDR2 YSLEER. The chain's CDR3 is CASSPGGGANYGYTF. CDR3 in DNA: TGCGCCAGCAGCCCAGGTGGGGGGGCTAACTATGGCTACACCTTC.

This clone has just a few counts. J is TRBJ1-2 and V is TRBV7-2; possibly TRBD1 for D (5 bases). The CDR3 contains 14 residues. Looked up from germline, CDR1 is SGHTA and CDR2 is FQGNSA. The V gene lost 7 bases and the J gene lost 6 bases, with 18 bases spanning the gap. CDR3 sequence reads: CASTLRRAENGYTF. The CDR3, as DNA: TGTGCCAGCACCCTTCGCAGGGCCGAAAATGGCTACACCTTC.

This chain links TRBV29-1 with TRBJ1-2; no firm D call. The CDR3 covers 13 residues. The ends were cut back, 2 bases at V and 7 bases at J, with 14 bases in the middle. Germline values: CDR1 SQVTM, CDR2 ANQGSEA. CDR3 in DNA: TGCAGCGTTGAACCGGCCCGGTCTAGTGGCTACACCTTC. Residues: CSVEPARSSGYTF.

The CDR3: CASSLAGPRNTEAFF. The CDR3 region has the DNA TGTGCCAGCAGCTTAGCTGGGCCCCGCAACACTGAAGCTTTCTTT. The rearrangement uses TRBV7-9 and TRBJ1-1, with D hard to call. This CDR3 spans 15 amino acids. Germline loops: CDR1 SEHNR, CDR2 FQNEAQ (reference sequence). V was pared by 0 bases and J by 2 bases, with 10 bases between.

The chain employs TRBV6-6 and TRBJ1-5; no definite D call. This CDR3 spans 14 amino acids. CDR1 and CDR2 (germline): MNHNY, SVGAGI (reference sequence). V lost 0 bases to trimming and J lost 4 bases, with 7 bases between them. The CDR3 reads CASSYSIRNQPQHF. The CDR3, as DNA: TGTGCCAGCAGTTACTCGATTCGGAATCAGCCCCAGCATTTT.

The table lists this clone with a few counts. This specimen includes other DNA sequences encoding the same CDR3. The V and J genes are TRBV25-1 and TRBJ1-5; 8 bases align to TRBD1. The CDR3 is 13 residues long. The germline gives CDR1 MGHDK, CDR2 SYGVNS. Losses at the gene ends were 9 bases for V and 5 bases for J; bases not matched to a gene: 6. DNA for the CDR3: TGTGCCAGTCGCGGACAGGGTCATCAGCCCCAGCATTTT. Amino acid sequence: CASRGQGHQPQHF.

This clone has only a few counts. The CDR3 nucleotides are TGTGCCAGCAGCCCACTCGGACAGGGAGGTGAAAAACTGTTTTTT. It codes for CASSPLGQGGEKLFF. This chain connects TRBV14 to TRBJ1-4, with 8 bases identical to TRBD1. Germline V gene lookup returns CDR1 SGHDN and CDR2 FVKESK. V gave up 4 bases and J gave up 7 bases; unmatched junction bases: 8. The CDR3 contains 15 residues.

The chain uses TRBV29-1 and TRBJ2-1; the D call may be TRBD1 or TRBD2 (5 bases each). The CDR3 spans 15 residues. V was clipped by 7 bases and J by 0 bases, with 16 bases between them. CDR1 SQVTM and CDR2 ANQGSEA come from the germline V gene. The CDR3 DNA follows: TGCAGCGCCGGAACCGGGACCGCCTCCTACAATGAGCAGTTCTTC. Protein: CSAGTGTASYNEQFF.

CDR3 residues: CASSKGTGANYGYTF. For the CDR3, the DNA is TGTGCCAGCAGCAAGGGGACAGGGGCTAACTATGGCTACACCTTC. V usage is TRBV5-4 and J usage is TRBJ1-2, with 10 bases identical to TRBD1. V shed 4 bases, J shed 0 bases, and the junction held 3 bases outside the gene matches. The germline V gene encodes CDR1 SGHNT and CDR2 YYREEE (reference sequence). The CDR3 is 15 residues long.

This chain connects TRBV9 to TRBJ1-2; D is undetermined. This CDR3 region has 14 residues. Germline-derived CDR1 and CDR2 are SGDLS and YYNGEE. V was trimmed by 4 bases and J by 2 bases, leaving 12 bases between them. The CDR3 here is CASSSPTSNYGYTF. CDR3 coding DNA: TGTGCCAGCAGCTCCCCGACTTCAAACTATGGCTACACCTTC.

V is TRBV5-1 and J is TRBJ2-3; D gene unclear. The V gene's germline CDR1 is SGHRS and CDR2 YFSETQ. CDR3 length: 15 residues. The V end lost 4 bases, the J end lost 2 bases, and 14 bases lay between the germline ends. In DNA form, the CDR3 reads TGCGCCAGCAGCCAACTCGGGCAGAACACAGATACGCAGTATTTT. Translation: CASSQLGQNTDTQYF.

The rearrangement links TRBV6-5 to TRBJ2-5; D is ambiguous. The CDR3 has 13 amino acids. Trimming took off 4 bases at V and 11 bases at J, with 17 bases between the two ends. The V gene's germline CDR1 is MNHEY and CDR2 SVGAGI. The CDR3 protein is CASSFTTNQKQYF. For the CDR3, the DNA is TGTGCCAGCAGTTTTACCACCAATCAGAAGCAGTACTTC.

There are a few counts of this clone. The chain recombines TRBV29-1 with TRBJ1-2; TRBD1 might be the D (6 bases). This CDR3 region has 12 residues. In germline, CDR1 is SQVTM, CDR2 ANQGSEA. V lost 4 bases to trimming and J lost 8 bases, with 14 bases between them. CDR3 coding DNA: TGCAGCGTTGGGGCGCAGGGGTACGGCTACACCTTC. Protein: CSVGAQGYGYTF.

The chain links TRBV7-3 to TRBJ2-3, with TRBD1 identical over 7 bases. V shed 5 bases, J shed 2 bases, and the junction held 7 bases outside the gene matches. Germline V lookup: CDR1 SGHTA, CDR2 FQGTGA. CDR3 size: 15 residues. The CDR3 nucleotides are TGTGCCAGCAGCCCAACAGGGGTGAACACAGATACGCAGTATTTT. Its protein product is CASSPTGVNTDTQYF.

The chain is built from TRBV9 and TRBJ1-1, with 7 bases that match TRBD1. CDR3 length: 15 amino acids. V was clipped by 3 bases and J by 0 bases; unmatched bases: 5. In germline, CDR1 is SGDLS, CDR2 YYNGEE. The CDR3 loop is CASSARTGLNTEAFF. In DNA, the CDR3 is TGTGCCAGCAGCGCAAGGACAGGTCTGAACACTGAAGCTTTCTTT.